There are many counts of the clone carrying this T cell receptor (beta chain). Its matching antigen is unknown. Individual cDNA molecules carried attached unique molecular identifiers. TCRdb re-called the 5' RACE reads with MiXCR, one entry per CDR3 protein. The table lists more than 55,000 distinct CDR3 sequences, about 13% of them singletons. The source of the sample is a study of early T cells in non-severe SARS-CoV-2 infection. In the study overall: Bulk RNA isolated from unsorted whole blood underwent sequencing; chains were not paired.

This CDR3 contains 15 residues. Germline V gene sequence: CDR1 SGHTA, CDR2 FQGNSA. V was shortened by 0 bases and J by 4 bases, with 9 bases between the two germline ends. Study-wide results and limits: Anti-spike CD8 responses were favored in VDJdb matching, and private and CD4 specificities were missed.

The input for sequencing was whole blood, taken at baseline. This TCR came from an adult who was a healthcare worker with PCR-confirmed SARS-CoV-2 infection or an uninfected control (not recorded which). The genes are TRBV7-2 and TRBJ2-2, with a possible D match to TRBD1 (6 bases). The CDR3 reads CASSLAGGSTGELFF. The DNA of the CDR3 is TGTGCCAGCAGCTTAGCAGGGGGAAGCACCGGGGAGCTGTTTTTT.